A single sample gave rise to the 2 T cell receptor beta chains below, sequenced in a study of patients with pleural tuberculosis (dated by TCRdb to the mid-2010s). These reads were obtained on an Illumina Genome Analyzer IIx. The public reads were run again by TCRdb, first through fastp at Q25 and then through MiXCR, and only productive beta chains were kept. Rows with a matching CDR3 protein are joined into one entry that keeps the most common DNA and genes. Counted in this sample were 29,000 or so distinct CDR3 sequences; 18% of them appeared once. The ten largest clones capture roughly 3.6% of the sample. The specimen was peripheral blood. These receptor sequences come from a human donor with pleural tuberculosis.

This clonotype has ten or more counts. The J gene is TRBJ2-5, the V gene TRBV7-9; 11 nucleotides line up with TRBD2. The CDR3 length is 17 residues. CDR1 is SEHNR, CDR2 FQNEAQ, per germline (reference sequence). Trimming at V came to 4 bases and at J to 3 bases, leaving 10 bases not matched to a gene. CDR3 sequence reads: CASSSLMPGLAEETQYF. The CDR3 bases are TGTGCCAGCAGCTCACTCATGCCGGGACTAGCGGAAGAGACCCAGTACTTC. The full variable domain, with the rest looked up from reference TRBV7-9 and TRBJ2-5, is DTGVSQNPRHKITKRGQNVTFRCDPISEHNRLYWYRQTLGQGPEFLTYFQNEAQLEKSRLLSDRFSAERPKGSFSTLEIQRTEQGDSAMYLCASSSLMPGLAEETQYFGPGTRLLVL.

In its sample, this clonotype was seen a few times. One base away lies a much larger clone, so this may be a sequencing read error. The V gene is TRBV7-3, the J gene TRBJ2-2; perhaps TRBD1 as D (8 bases). Germline V gives CDR1 SGHTA, CDR2 FQGTGA. The CDR3 is 13 amino acids. The CDR3 spells CVSQGGLTGELFF. In nucleotides, the CDR3 is TGTGTCTCACAGGGGGGACTAACCGGGGAGCTGTTTTTT. The full variable domain, rest sourced from reference TRBV7-3 and TRBJ2-2, is GAGVSQTPSNKVTEKGKYVELRCDPISGHTALYWYRQSLGQGPEFLIYFQGTGAADDSGLPNDRFFAVRPEGSVSTLKIQRTERGDSAVYLCVSQGGLTGELFFGEGSRLTVL.